Below, 23 T cell receptor beta chains from the same sample are listed, as sequenced in a study of T cells in Graves' hyperthyroidism and ophthalmopathy. The TCR beta CDR3 regions underwent amplification using RNA transcripts as the source. A first-round RT-PCR of the TCR CDR3 used the HTBI primer set. From the multiplex PCR reads, TCRdb called clonotypes with MiXCR, one entry per CDR3 protein. This repertoire shows 550,000 to 850,000 distinct CDR3 sequences, roughly a sixth found once; its top ten account for 16%. Sequenced input: blood. The source of these receptors is a woman between 45 and 60 years old with Graves' hyperthyroidism that later progressed to Graves' ophthalmopathy.

The sample holds many counts of this clonotype. The V call is TRBV20-1, the J call TRBJ1-1; D not certain. CDR1 and CDR2 (germline): DFQATT, SNEGSKA (reference sequence). Trimming removed 6 bases at V and 7 bases at J, with 24 bases between. The CDR3 length is 15 residues. In nucleotides, the CDR3 is TGCAGTGCAGGAGACATCGGGCCAAGGCTTCATGAAGCTTTCTTT. Protein: CSAGDIGPRLHEAFF.

This clonotype has more than one count but fewer than ten. The gene calls are TRBV20-1 and TRBJ1-6; TRBD1 matches at 8 bases. Germline trimming cut 6 bases from V and 9 bases from J; bases unmatched to any gene: 13. Looked up from germline, CDR1 is DFQATT and CDR2 is SNEGSKA (reference sequence). The CDR3 runs to 15 residues. The CDR3 nucleotides read TGCAGTGCCCCAAACCAGGGGGCATTATCTTCACCCCTCCACTTT. Residues: CSAPNQGALSSPLHF.

V is TRBV10-3 and J is TRBJ1-4; TRBD1 might be the D (6 bases). V lost 11 bases, J lost 4 bases, and 14 bases lay in between. This CDR3 region has 13 residues. The germline V gene encodes CDR1 ENHRY and CDR2 SYGVKD. As DNA, the CDR3 is TGTGCCTCCGCGGACAGCTATAATGAAAAACTGTTTTTT. It codes for CASADSYNEKLFF.

This clonotype was observed at least ten times. This rearrangement joins TRBV20-1 to TRBJ2-7; 12 nucleotides match TRBD2. The V gene's germline CDR1 is DFQATT and CDR2 SNEGSKA (reference sequence). There are 15 residues in the CDR3. Trimming at V came to 4 bases and at J to 6 bases, leaving 10 bases not matched to a gene. CDR3 in amino acids: CSAKSSSGGGREQYF. The DNA of the CDR3 is TGCAGTGCTAAATCCTCTAGCGGGGGGGGCCGCGAGCAGTACTTC.

The chain links TRBV28 to TRBJ1-2; 7 bases align to TRBD1. The CDR3 extends over 14 amino acids. Germline-derived CDR1 and CDR2 are MDHEN and SYDVKM. The junction had 13 bases not matched to a gene; V was cut back by 3 bases and J by 12 bases. CDR3 in amino acids: CASSFADRLYGDTF. CDR3 bases: TGTGCCAGCAGTTTCGCGGACAGGCTATATGGGGACACCTTC.

This clonotype was picked up a small number of times. The V and J genes are TRBV28 and TRBJ1-6; D not certain. Germline V gives CDR1 MDHEN, CDR2 SYDVKM. The CDR3 extends over 17 amino acids. The V end was cut by 6 bases, the J end by 0 bases, with 15 bases between. The DNA of the CDR3 is TGTGCCAGCAGCCCACCGGGGTCCCTCTCCTATAATTCACCCCTCCACTTT. The encoded protein is CASSPPGSLSYNSPLHF.

This clonotype was observed a handful of times. This chain joins TRBV19 and TRBJ1-1; 7 bases align to TRBD1. Germline values: CDR1 LNHDA, CDR2 SQIVND (reference sequence). V trimming: 1 base; J trimming: 0 bases; junction bases outside the gene matches: 8. The CDR3 has 17 residues. Written as DNA, the CDR3 is TGTGCCAGTAGTATAGTAGGGGGCGCAGGCATGAACACTGAAGCTTTCTTT. Translating gives CASSIVGGAGMNTEAFF.

CDR3 residues: CASSPSGPGSYEQYF. The CDR3 coding sequence is TGTGCCAGCAGTCCCTCCGGACCGGGCTCCTACGAGCAGTACTTC. This chain links TRBV12-3 or TRBV12-4 with TRBJ2-7; D call uncertain. Trimming cost V 5 bases and J 0 bases, with 14 bases left between them. CDR3 length: 15 residues.

This clonotype has a handful of counts. This CDR3 is CASSSSGGAPYNEQFF. The CDR3 DNA reads TGTGCCAGCAGCAGTAGCGGGGGGGCACCCTACAATGAGCAGTTCTTC. The genes are TRBV6-1 and TRBJ2-1; 11 bases align to TRBD2. CDR1 is MNHNS and CDR2 is SASEGT in the germline V gene. V trimming: 6 bases; J trimming: 2 bases; junction bases outside the gene matches: 6. There are 16 residues in the CDR3.

This clonotype was detected ten times or more. The gene calls are TRBV2 and TRBJ1-4; 7 bases map to TRBD1. The length of the CDR3 is 16 residues. The trim removed 8 bases at V and 8 bases at J, leaving 17 bases unmatched. CDR1 is SNHLY and CDR2 is FYNNEI in the germline V gene. The CDR3 nucleotides are TGTGCCAGCCGACTCGAGATGGAGGGGGCAGGGGAAAAACTGTTTTTT. This sequence encodes CASRLEMEGAGEKLFF.

The chain carries TRBV7-9 and TRBJ2-7; 11 bases line up with TRBD2. Trimming cost V 5 bases and J 5 bases; bases outside gene matches: 5. Germline assignment: CDR1 SEHNR and CDR2 FQNEAQ (reference sequence). The CDR3 contains 14 residues. The CDR3 protein is CASSNLAGGNEQYF. The CDR3 DNA reads as TGTGCCAGCAGCAACTTAGCGGGAGGGAACGAGCAGTACTTC.

This chain links TRBV18 with TRBJ2-1; no definite D call. CDR1 is KGHSH and CDR2 is LQKENI in the germline V gene. The CDR3 contains 15 residues. V shed 2 bases and J shed 7 bases, with 15 bases lying between them. The CDR3 here is CASSPVGSSRNEQFF. CDR3 nucleotides: TGTGCCAGCTCACCAGTTGGTAGTTCGAGGAATGAGCAGTTCTTC.

This clonotype was seen a few times. The rearrangement links TRBV20-1 to TRBJ2-7, with D possibly matching TRBD1 (6 bases). This CDR3 has 12 amino acids. Germline CDR1 and CDR2: DFQATT and SNEGSKA (reference sequence). Trimming cost V 5 bases and J 9 bases, with 17 bases left between them. CDR3 sequence: CSAYPPDSGQYF. CDR3 DNA sequence: TGCAGTGCTTACCCGCCGGACAGTGGGCAGTACTTC.

This clonotype showed up many times. V gene TRBV30 combines with J gene TRBJ1-3; D is ambiguous. Trimming stripped 2 bases from V and 0 bases from J, with 17 bases between. Per the germline V gene, CDR1 is GTSNPN and CDR2 is SVGIG (reference sequence). The CDR3 has 17 amino acids. The CDR3 sequence is CAWSTPRRPNSGNTIYF. CDR3 nucleotides: TGTGCCTGGAGTACCCCCCGCAGACCGAACTCTGGAAACACCATATATTTT.

Notes on this clonotype: Being one base from a much bigger clone, this may be a read error. No conserved phenylalanine or tryptophan ends this CDR3, so it is likely a read error. The genes are TRBV10-1 and TRBJ1-2; 7 bases are a match to TRBD1. J gave up 2 bases and V 6 bases, and 3 bases lay outside the gene matches. CDR3 size: 13 residues. Germline-derived CDR1 and CDR2 are WNHNN and SYGVQD (reference sequence). In DNA form, the CDR3 reads TGCGCCAGCAGCCAGGACAGGAACTATGGCTACACCCTC. It is translated as CASSQDRNYGYTL.

This chain joins TRBV5-1 and TRBJ1-5; a possible D gene is TRBD1 (5 bases). The V end lost 5 bases, the J end lost 6 bases, and 15 bases lay between the germline ends. Per germline, CDR1 SGHRS and CDR2 YFSETQ. The CDR3 extends over 14 amino acids. The CDR3 nucleotides are TGCGCCAGCAGTTGGGGGGAGCATGGTCAGCCCCAGCATTTT. Translation: CASSWGEHGQPQHF. The variable domain in full, with the rest retrieved from reference TRBV5-1 and TRBJ1-5, is KAGVTQTPRYLIKTRGQQVTLSCSPISGHRSVSWYQQTPGQGLQFLFEYFSETQRNKGNFPGRFSGRQFSNSRSEMNVSTLELGDSALYLCASSWGEHGQPQHFGDGTRLSIL.

Written as DNA, the CDR3 is TGTGCCAGCAGCTTTAATCCAACCGGGACAGGCGGGGAGACCCAGTACTTC. Translation: CASSFNPTGTGGETQYF. This chain connects TRBV5-6 to TRBJ2-5; TRBD1 matches at 8 bases. With V trimmed by 2 bases and J by 5 bases, 14 bases remained unmatched. The CDR3 has 17 residues. CDR1 is SGHDT, CDR2 YYEEEE, per germline.

Concerning this clonotype: This sequence may be a read error, since a much larger clone differs from it by one base. The chain links TRBV20-1 to TRBJ1-5; TRBD1 aligns across 9 bases. The CDR3 covers 16 residues. The J segment lost 1 base and the V segment lost 6 bases, leaving 10 bases of the junction unmatched. CDR1 DFQATT and CDR2 SNEGSKA come from the germline V gene (reference sequence). DNA for the CDR3: TGCAGTGCGGGGGGCTCCGGGACAGGGAGCAATCAGCCCCAGCATTTT. Residues: CSAGGSGTGSNQPQHF.

This clonotype was found many times. The rearrangement uses TRBV3-1 and TRBJ2-5; 9 positions match TRBD1. This CDR3 is built from 14 residues. Trimming at V came to 4 bases and at J to 5 bases, leaving 5 bases not matched to a gene. The germline gives CDR1 LGHDT, CDR2 YNNKEL (reference sequence). The CDR3 DNA sequence: TGTGCCAGCAGCCTAAGGACAGGGGAGGAGACCCAGTACTTC. It translates to CASSLRTGEETQYF.

In its sample, this clonotype was seen many times. The chain couples TRBV5-1 to TRBJ2-7, with a tentative D call TRBD2 (6 bases). The germline CDR1 and CDR2 sequences are SGHRS and YFSETQ. The CDR3 spans 16 residues. Trimming removed 3 bases at V and 0 bases at J, with 16 bases between. This chain's CDR3 is CASSSPGGVSSYEQYF. The CDR3, as DNA: TGCGCCAGCAGCTCCCCAGGCGGGGTGAGCTCCTACGAGCAGTACTTC.

This clonotype occurred many times. This chain connects TRBV3-1 to TRBJ1-1; the D is unclear. CDR3 length: 13 amino acids. The V end was cut by 6 bases, the J end by 1 base, with 9 bases between. The germline V gene encodes CDR1 LGHDT and CDR2 YNNKEL (reference sequence). DNA for the CDR3: TGTGCCAGCAGTGAGTCTGCGAACACTGAAGCTTTCTTT. Protein product: CASSESANTEAFF.

The chain carries TRBV19 and TRBJ1-5; 11 positions agree with TRBD1. In germline, CDR1 is LNHDA, CDR2 SQIVND (reference sequence). Trimming removed 4 bases from V and 7 bases from J; junction bases left unmatched: 12. The CDR3 extends over 17 amino acids. In DNA form, the CDR3 reads TGTGCCAGTAGTACAAACCGGCCCCGGGACAGGGGGCAGCCCCAGCATTTT. It is translated as CASSTNRPRDRGQPQHF.

This clonotype occurred a few times. The rearrangement uses TRBV6-5 and TRBJ1-4, with 7 positions matching TRBD1. The germline V gene has CDR1 MNHEY and CDR2 SVGAGI. V shed 1 base, J shed 9 bases, and the junction held 8 bases outside the gene matches. The CDR3 loop spans 15 amino acids. The DNA of the CDR3 is TGTGCCAGCAGTTACTTAGTACAGGGGATGAAAAAACTGTTTTTT. It translates to CASSYLVQGMKKLFF.